What follows are 9 T cell receptor beta chains derived from one specimen sequenced in a study of T cell changes during pregnancy in multiple sclerosis. Assay: immunoSEQ multiplex PCR; the TCRdb copy retains only in-frame clones and omits some. In the table there are some 87,000 clones, roughly 96% of which are singletons. The sequences come from peripheral blood, collected in the second trimester of pregnancy. The receptors shown here come from a female donor with multiple sclerosis, enrolled in a pregnancy study.

The V gene is TRBV2, the J gene TRBJ1-1; D possibly corresponds to TRBD1 (6 bases). Trimming shortened V by 0 bases and J by 5 bases, and 13 bases separated the two germline ends. Germline V gives CDR1 SNHLY, CDR2 FYNNEI. The CDR3 runs to 15 residues. The DNA for the CDR3 is TGTGCCAGCAGTGAAGCTTATAGACAGGATACTGAAGCTTTCTTT. It yields the protein CASSEAYRQDTEAFF.

This chain connects TRBV5-1 to TRBJ2-7, with a possible D match to TRBD2 (5 bases). Trimming took 6 bases from V and 3 from J, leaving 10 bases between them. Germline V gene data show CDR1 as SGHRS and CDR2 as YFSETQ. The length of the CDR3 is 12 residues. The CDR3 sequence is CASTGGFYEQYF. The CDR3 DNA reads TGCGCCAGCACGGGCGGGTTCTACGAGCAGTACTTC.

This clone was observed once. This sequence joins TRBV9 and TRBJ2-2; 7 nucleotides align to TRBD2. The CDR3 has 14 amino acids. The germline V gene has CDR1 SGDLS and CDR2 YYNGEE. Trimming removed 0 bases from V and 4 bases from J; junction bases left unmatched: 0. The CDR3 DNA sequence: TGTGCCAGCAGCGTAGCGGGGGGCACCGGGGAGCTGTTTTTT. This translates into CASSVAGGTGELFF. The whole variable domain, filled in from reference TRBV9 and TRBJ2-2, reads DSGVTQTPKHLITATGQRVTLRCSPRSGDLSVYWYQQSLDQGLQFLIQYYNGEERAKGNILERFSAQQFPDLHSELNLSSLELGDSALYFCASSVAGGTGELFFGEGSRLTVL.

The genes are TRBV5-1 and TRBJ1-4; the D gene is possibly TRBD1 (5 bases). CDR3 length: 19 amino acids. V lost 3 bases to trimming and J lost 6 bases, with 27 bases between them. Germline V gives CDR1 SGHRS, CDR2 YFSETQ. CDR3 coding DNA: TGCGCCAGCAGCTCCCGGGGGACGTCCGCCCTGCGGGGGGATGAAAAACTGTTTTTT. This encodes CASSSRGTSALRGDEKLFF.

This clone is a singleton in its sample. The chain links TRBV6-5 to TRBJ2-2; 9 nucleotides match TRBD1. CDR1 and CDR2 from the germline V gene are MNHEY and SVGAGI. The CDR3 totals 14 residues. V dropped 6 bases and J dropped 10; count of bases not matched to a gene: 9. In DNA, the CDR3 is TGTGCCAGCAGACAGGACAGGGGCATCGCGGAGCTGTTTTTT. Encoded protein: CASRQDRGIAELFF.

CDR3 nucleotide sequence: TGTGCCACCAGCAGATCCGGGACAGTCTACGAGCAGTACTTC. This sequence encodes CATSRSGTVYEQYF. The chain joins TRBV15 to TRBJ2-7, with 7 positions matching TRBD1. The CDR3 contains 14 residues. J lost 3 bases, V lost 2 bases, and 4 bases had no gene match. From germline, CDR1 is LNHNV and CDR2 YYDKDF (reference sequence).

The gene calls are TRBV18 and TRBJ1-5, with 8 nucleotides matching TRBD1. CDR1 is KGHSH, CDR2 LQKENI, per germline. The CDR3 loop spans 16 amino acids. V was pared by 3 bases and J by 5 bases, with 9 bases of the junction left unmatched. CDR3 protein: CASSPVDRGGDQPQHF. The CDR3 region has the DNA TGTGCCAGCTCACCCGTCGACAGGGGAGGGGATCAGCCCCAGCATTTT.

V usage is TRBV10-3 and J usage is TRBJ2-2; the match to TRBD2 covers 9 bases. The CDR3 has 19 amino acids. The trim removed 4 bases at V and 1 base at J, leaving 13 bases unmatched. Germline loops: CDR1 ENHRY, CDR2 SYGVKD. The CDR3 DNA reads TGTGCCATCAGTGGAAGGCCTAGCGGGAAGGAGTGGAACACCGGGGAGCTGTTTTTT. Translating gives CAISGRPSGKEWNTGELFF.

The chain joins TRBV11-2 to TRBJ2-1, with 15 bases lining up with TRBD2. With 1 base clipped from V and 13 bases from J, the junction kept 8 bases outside the gene matches. The CDR3 covers 16 residues. Germline CDR1 SGHAT, CDR2 FQNNGV. The CDR3 region is CASSLGAGLAGGGQFF. DNA for the CDR3: TGTGCCAGCAGCTTAGGAGCAGGACTAGCGGGAGGGGGACAGTTCTTC.